A selection of T cell receptor beta chains follows, all from one sample in a study of identical twins. TCRdb re-analysed the 5' RACE reads in MiXCR, keeping a single row per CDR3 protein. This repertoire shows 600,000 to 700,000 distinct CDR3 sequences, approximately 22% found once; its top ten account for over 4%. These data were likewise used in another study, on T cells expressing NK-cell markers.

Source material: PBMCs. The receptor set was obtained from a young woman in good health. Each CDR3 is given without its conserved first and last residue.

V	J	CDR3
TRBV6-6	TRBJ2-1	AGGGEINEQF
TRBV20-1	TRBJ2-1	SAPPSGGGGNEQF
TRBV29-1	TRBJ2-6	SAGLSGANVLT
TRBV5-1	TRBJ2-6	ASSKVVSGTVLLSGANVLT
TRBV29-1	TRBJ2-5	SVDRSETQY
TRBV6-1	TRBJ1-1	ASRQGPNTEAF
TRBV12-3/TRBV12-4	TRBJ2-1	ASRSTGQGRTEQF
TRBV11-2	TRBJ1-5	ASGQANQPQH
TRBV6-5	TRBJ2-5	ASSYSISGLEETQY
TRBV5-1	TRBJ2-7	ASSSQPAVNYEQY
TRBV7-2	TRBJ2-2	ASRLQGPELF
TRBV20-1	TRBJ2-1	SARDYSRNNEQF
TRBV20-1	TRBJ2-7	SARGGLGYEQY
TRBV20-1	TRBJ2-7	SAQRGFSYEQY
TRBV20-1	TRBJ2-1	SARGTRGNNEQF
TRBV19	TRBJ1-6	ASTPRGRSPLH
TRBV12-3/TRBV12-4	TRBJ1-1	ASTRNRDGEAF
TRBV2	TRBJ1-4	ASSEEGEKLF
TRBV12-3/TRBV12-4	TRBJ1-1	ASSQTGKDTEAF
TRBV5-1	TRBJ2-1	ASSNNMRGGFEQF
TRBV12-3/TRBV12-4	TRBJ2-1	ASSETSTRNEQF
TRBV6-6	TRBJ2-7	ASRKEAYEQY
TRBV6-1	TRBJ1-6	ASSDISDLLH
TRBV5-1	TRBJ2-1	ASSPLGRGNEQF
TRBV20-1	TRBJ2-3	SASSIAASTDTQY
TRBV5-6	TRBJ1-2	ASSLGMSYT
TRBV6-2/TRBV6-3	TRBJ2-7	ASSYSNPILQY
TRBV20-1	TRBJ1-5	SASRYGIGGNQPQH
TRBV3-1	TRBJ2-1	ASSQGGDQF
TRBV5-1	TRBJ2-1	ASSLVVDYNEQF
TRBV20-1	TRBJ2-7	SATTSGEAYEQY
TRBV7-9	TRBJ2-7	ASSRLQEGYEQY
TRBV20-1	TRBJ1-1	SASRGKAF
TRBV3-1	TRBJ2-7	ASAAGGSHYEQY
TRBV12-3/TRBV12-4	TRBJ2-1	ASNKDSIFEQF
TRBV12-3/TRBV12-4	TRBJ2-3	ASSQLGLAGFGTQY
TRBV20-1	TRBJ2-7	SASESYEQY
TRBV7-2	TRBJ2-3	ASSLRAGGGTDTQY
TRBV7-2	TRBJ2-5	ASSPQPAGVMETQY
TRBV12-3/TRBV12-4	TRBJ2-7	ASSTRSYEQY
TRBV20-1	TRBJ1-5	SARGPADQPQH
TRBV6-5	TRBJ2-7	ASSPAPYEQY
TRBV11-2	TRBJ2-1	ASSLKLAGWDEQL
TRBV7-2	TRBJ2-7	ASSLDRGLYEQY
TRBV12-3/TRBV12-4	TRBJ2-5	ASSFLERRLETQY
TRBV20-1	TRBJ2-2	SARPGQGLGTGELF
TRBV11-1	TRBJ2-2	ASSSPLAGGTNTGELF
TRBV5-1	TRBJ2-3	ASSLEASGGADTQY